This TCR beta chain was recovered during a study of identical twins. TCRdb recomputed calls from the 5' RACE reads with MiXCR, one row per CDR3 protein. Of 450,000 to 500,000 distinct CDR3 sequences listed, 13% to 15% were seen once; the top ten hold more than 0.8%. This clonotype was seen a few times. These records were also assigned to another study, of yellow fever vaccine responses in identical twins.

The sequence derives from a woman under 30 in good health. Source material: CD4+ T cells sorted from blood.

The CDR3 nucleotides are TGTGCCAGCAGTTCCCTTCGAGCGGGACCCCTCAATGAGCAGTTCTTC. Protein: CASSSLRAGPLNEQFF. The chain combines TRBV6-2 or TRBV6-3 with TRBJ2-1; TRBD2 matches 7 bases. The CDR3 sequence is 16 residues long. V gave up 4 bases and J gave up 6 bases; unmatched junction bases: 12. Per the germline V gene, CDR1 is MNHEY and CDR2 is SVGEGT.